This TCR beta chain is from a study of shared clonotypes between healthy human individuals. Overall study: Ranging from 18 to 49 in age, donors were two women and three men.

Findings and caveats of the study: Rarefaction exposed incomplete sorted-subset sequencing despite large depth.

This CDR3 is built from 15 residues. Germline loops: CDR1 SGHVS, CDR2 FQNEAQ. V lost 1 base and J 0 bases, leaving 7 bases between the germline ends. All donors were healthy HIV-negative adults lacking recent acute infections or vaccinations. Each subset's genomic DNA was shared equally among a number of immunoSEQ plates. Data came from immunoSEQ multiplex PCR; TCRdb stores just in-frame clones and leaves some out. Among 1.4 million to 1.5 million clones listed, around 97% were seen once. Comments on this clone: Its antigen is still unknown.

Sequencing was done on a sample of naive CD4+ T cells sorted from blood. Specified subset: CD45RA+ positively selected. The chain uses TRBV7-8 and TRBJ1-3; D might be TRBD1 (5 bases). The TCR was taken from a man aged 25-40 years in good health. CDR3 amino acids: CASSLGGSSGNTIYF. CDR3 nucleotide sequence: TGTGCCAGCAGCTTAGGGGGGAGCTCTGGAAACACCATATATTTT.